These 25 T cell receptor beta chains share one sample of origin, sequenced in a study of CD8 T cells in Susac syndrome. Random hexamers were used to reverse transcribe the RNA input (0.5 to 1 ug). TCRdb independently ran MiXCR on the immunoSEQ multiplex PCR reads; one entry per CDR3 protein. This table holds roughly 86,000 distinct CDR3 sequences, around 96% found once. Sequences were obtained from CD8+ T cells from PBMCs. The source is a human donor with Susac syndrome.

The V call is TRBV7-9, the J call TRBJ2-1; D might be TRBD2 (7 bases). The CDR3 spans 18 residues. V was clipped by 10 bases and J by 3 bases, with 28 bases between them. Germline V CDR1 and CDR2: SEHNR, FQNEAQ (reference sequence). The CDR3 loop is CAITRGLGGGPLYNEQFF. The CDR3 DNA sequence: TGTGCCATCACGAGAGGTTTAGGGGGGGGGCCTCTCTACAATGAGCAGTTCTTC.

The chain couples TRBV2 to TRBJ1-4; TRBD1 matches at 8 bases. The germline gives CDR1 SNHLY, CDR2 FYNNEI. This CDR3 has 15 residues. The V and J ends lost 7 bases and 7 bases, in that order; junction bases with no gene match: 11. As DNA, the CDR3 is TGTGCCAGCATTCTATCGACAGGGGAGACTGAAAAACTGTTTTTT. This sequence encodes CASILSTGETEKLFF.

The V and J genes are TRBV29-1 and TRBJ1-2; no clear D. CDR1 SQVTM and CDR2 ANQGSEA come from the germline V gene. CDR3 length: 13 amino acids. The germline V and J ends were trimmed by 2 bases and 2 bases, with 9 bases remaining between them. CDR3 DNA: TGCAGCGTTGAACAAGCAGAGAACTATGGCTACACCTTC. This encodes CSVEQAENYGYTF.

The chain carries TRBV20-1 and TRBJ2-7, with TRBD2 identical over 7 bases. Per germline, CDR1 DFQATT and CDR2 SNEGSKA (reference sequence). The CDR3 has 14 residues. V dropped 6 bases and J dropped 5; count of bases not matched to a gene: 13. The CDR3 bases are TGCAGTGCCGGCACTCGGGGGGAAACCAACGAGCAGTACTTC. Encoded protein: CSAGTRGETNEQYF.

The chain uses TRBV18 and TRBJ2-5; 10 bases align to TRBD2. The germline CDR1 and CDR2 sequences are KGHSH and LQKENI. J lost 4 bases, V lost 2 bases, and 10 bases had no gene match. The CDR3 loop spans 17 amino acids. The CDR3 nucleotides read TGTGCCAGCTCACCAGTCGAGGGACTAGCGAGGGGAGAGACCCAGTACTTC. This translates into CASSPVEGLARGETQYF.

This chain joins TRBV3-1 and TRBJ1-2; D not resolved. Germline assignment: CDR1 LGHDT and CDR2 YNNKEL (reference sequence). Trimming removed 0 bases from V and 8 bases from J, with 7 bases in between. The CDR3 contains 12 residues. The CDR3 DNA follows: TGTGCCAGCAGCCAAGACCTACGAGGCTACACCTTC. Amino acid sequence: CASSQDLRGYTF.

The V call is TRBV20-1, the J call TRBJ2-2; D remains ambiguous. The V end was cut by 6 bases, the J end by 4 bases, with 15 bases between. The CDR3 extends over 14 amino acids. Per germline, CDR1 DFQATT and CDR2 SNEGSKA (reference sequence). The CDR3 loop is CSADPGLGTGELFF. CDR3 in DNA: TGCAGTGCAGACCCAGGTTTGGGCACCGGGGAGCTGTTTTTT.

The chain combines TRBV28 with TRBJ2-3; 9 positions agree with TRBD1. Germline-derived CDR1 and CDR2 are MDHEN and SYDVKM. The CDR3 runs 15 residues. Trimming cost V 4 bases and J 0 bases; bases outside gene matches: 2. The CDR3 loop is CASSSDRGSTDTQYF. As DNA, the CDR3 is TGTGCCAGCAGTTCAGACAGGGGGAGCACAGATACGCAGTATTTT.

The chain is built from TRBV7-8 and TRBJ2-7, with D perhaps TRBD1 (6 bases). The CDR3 totals 16 residues. V lost 5 bases, J lost 5 bases, and 22 bases lay in between. From germline, CDR1 is SGHVS and CDR2 FQNEAQ. The CDR3, as DNA: TGTGCCAGCAGCCCGACGGCCACACAGGGTTCGCACGAGCAGTACTTC. Translated, it gives CASSPTATQGSHEQYF.

The rearrangement joins TRBV25-1 to TRBJ1-6, with 7 positions matching TRBD1. J lost 8 bases, V lost 2 bases, and 9 bases had no gene match. CDR1 MGHDK and CDR2 SYGVNS come from the germline V gene. The CDR3 covers 16 residues. Written as DNA, the CDR3 is TGTGCCAGCAGTGAACGGACAGGATCCCTATATTCACCCCTCCACTTT. It encodes CASSERTGSLYSPLHF.

This chain connects TRBV19 to TRBJ1-6; D is perhaps TRBD1 (6 bases). The germline gives CDR1 LNHDA, CDR2 SQIVND (reference sequence). This CDR3 is 13 amino acids long. The germline V and J ends were trimmed by 6 bases and 9 bases, with 12 bases remaining between them. This CDR3 is CASSGQLLSPLHF. CDR3 in DNA: TGTGCCAGTAGCGGACAGCTTCTTTCACCCCTCCACTTT.

CDR3 sequence: CASSRTGAEQFF. As DNA, the CDR3 is TGTGCCAGCAGCCGGACAGGGGCTGAGCAGTTCTTC. The rearrangement links TRBV12-3 or TRBV12-4 to TRBJ2-1, with TRBD1 identical over 9 bases. With V trimmed by 6 bases and J by 9 bases, 3 bases remained unmatched. CDR3 length: 12 amino acids.

This chain uses TRBV29-1 with TRBJ2-5, with D uncertain. Trimming left V 4 bases short and J 2 bases short, with 8 bases between. This CDR3 comprises 12 residues. Per the germline V gene, CDR1 is SQVTM and CDR2 is ANQGSEA. CDR3 sequence: CSVGGFQETQYF. The CDR3 nucleotides read TGCAGCGTTGGCGGATTTCAAGAGACCCAGTACTTC.

The chain joins TRBV27 to TRBJ1-3; no definite D call. V lost 3 bases and J lost 4, with 7 bases in between. The germline V gene encodes CDR1 MNHEY and CDR2 SMNVEV (reference sequence). CDR3 size: 13 residues. This CDR3 is CASSLVAGNTIYF. The CDR3 DNA reads as TGTGCCAGCAGTTTGGTCGCCGGAAACACCATATATTTT.

The rearrangement joins TRBV20-1 to TRBJ2-1, with unresolved D. The germline gives CDR1 DFQATT, CDR2 SNEGSKA (reference sequence). This CDR3 is 12 amino acids long. V lost 0 bases to trimming and J lost 8 bases, with 8 bases between them. CDR3: CSARDQGHEQFF. The CDR3 nucleotides read TGCAGTGCTAGAGATCAAGGCCATGAGCAGTTCTTC.

This chain joins TRBV20-1 and TRBJ1-4, with D perhaps matching TRBD1 (5 bases). V lost 2 bases and J lost 10, with 17 bases in between. This CDR3 has 14 amino acids. Germline V gives CDR1 DFQATT, CDR2 SNEGSKA (reference sequence). The CDR3 DNA is TGCAGTGCTAGAATGTCAGGGATTCGGCGAAAACTGTTTTTT. It yields the protein CSARMSGIRRKLFF.

The rearrangement links TRBV20-1 to TRBJ1-5, with D maybe TRBD1 (6 bases). Germline V CDR1 and CDR2: DFQATT, SNEGSKA (reference sequence). The V and J ends lost 0 bases and 4 bases respectively, with 10 bases between them. CDR3 length: 14 residues. CDR3 coding DNA: TGCAGTGCTAGAGATACGGGGACAAATCAGCCCCAGCATTTT. This codes for CSARDTGTNQPQHF.

The chain combines TRBV5-1 with TRBJ2-5; 12 bases map to TRBD2. The CDR3 extends over 15 amino acids. V lost 1 base, J lost 4 bases, and 2 bases stayed unmatched. Looked up from germline, CDR1 is SGHRS and CDR2 is YFSETQ. The CDR3 protein is CASSLLAGGPETQYF. CDR3 DNA sequence: TGCGCCAGCAGCTTGCTAGCGGGGGGGCCAGAGACCCAGTACTTC. Complete variable domain (other parts from reference TRBV5-1 and TRBJ2-5): KAGVTQTPRYLIKTRGQQVTLSCSPISGHRSVSWYQQTPGQGLQFLFEYFSETQRNKGNFPGRFSGRQFSNSRSEMNVSTLELGDSALYLCASSLLAGGPETQYFGPGTRLLVL.

The chain couples TRBV28 to TRBJ2-1, with 12 bases fitting TRBD1. The CDR3 has 13 residues. Germline trimming cut 8 bases from V and 8 bases from J; bases unmatched to any gene: 4. Germline CDR1 is MDHEN and CDR2 is SYDVKM. The CDR3 region has the DNA TGTGCCAGCGGGGGGACAGGGGGCGATGAGCAGTTCTTC. It yields the protein CASGGTGGDEQFF. Together with reference TRBV28 and TRBJ2-1, the CDR3 gives the full variable domain: DVKVTQSSRYLVKRTGEKVFLECVQDMDHENMFWYRQDPGLGLRLIYFSYDVKMKEKGDIPEGYSVSREKKERFSLILESASTNQTSMYLCASGGTGGDEQFFGPGTRLTVL.

In this sample, this clonotype turned up a few times. The rearrangement joins TRBV20-1 to TRBJ2-1, with TRBD2 as a possible D gene (5 bases). The CDR3 spans 12 residues. Germline CDR1 and CDR2: DFQATT and SNEGSKA (reference sequence). The ends were cut back, 5 bases at V and 2 bases at J, with 7 bases in the middle. CDR3 in amino acids: CSAAGPYNEQFF. As DNA, the CDR3 is TGCAGTGCTGCGGGCCCCTACAATGAGCAGTTCTTC.

V gene TRBV6-6 combines with J gene TRBJ2-4; D is ambiguous. Germline CDR1 is MNHNY and CDR2 is SVGAGI (reference sequence). V lost 5 bases and J 0 bases, leaving 2 bases between the germline ends. The CDR3 is 12 residues long. As DNA, the CDR3 is TGTGCCAGCAGTGTAGCCAAAAACATTCAGTACTTC. Protein sequence: CASSVAKNIQYF.

The CDR3 loop reads CATGAGETQYF. CDR3 nucleotide sequence: TGTGCCACCGGGGCGGGAGAGACCCAGTACTTC. The chain is built from TRBV24-1 and TRBJ2-5; D may match TRBD1 or TRBD2 (5 bases each). V lost 9 bases, J lost 4 bases, and 8 bases lay in between. Germline values: CDR1 KGHDR, CDR2 SFDVKD. The CDR3 length is 11 residues.

This clonotype appeared a single time. The rearrangement links TRBV7-2 to TRBJ2-5; D gene uncertain. This CDR3 is built from 11 residues. V gave up 5 bases and J gave up 7 bases, with 8 bases separating them. Germline CDR1 is SGHTA and CDR2 is FQGNSA. CDR3 coding DNA: TGTGCCAGCAGCCTTCCGGGGACCCAGTACTTC. Residues: CASSLPGTQYF.

This chain links TRBV12-3 or TRBV12-4 with TRBJ1-2, with TRBD1 as a possible D gene (5 bases). CDR3 length: 13 residues. V lost 7 bases and J 0 bases, leaving 9 bases between the germline ends. The CDR3 sequence: CASTGQANYGYTF. The CDR3 DNA reads as TGTGCCAGCACGGGGCAAGCTAACTATGGCTACACCTTC.

This chain uses TRBV28 with TRBJ2-5; D uncertain. V dropped 5 bases and J dropped 9 bases, with 19 bases sitting between them. This CDR3 contains 14 residues. Per the germline V gene, CDR1 is MDHEN and CDR2 is SYDVKM. The CDR3 DNA follows: TGTGCCAGCAGTCCTCATAGGATCATCCGAGCCCAGTACTTC. This gives the protein CASSPHRIIRAQYF.